The following is a TCR beta chain sequence with its context. Its matching antigen is unknown. This sample is drawn from a study of lymphopenia after photon versus proton radiotherapy. Overall study results and limits: Better survival with proton therapy was suggested as possible, not demonstrated. After lymphocyte nadir, photon-treated repertoires showed oligoclonal expansion, especially CD8+ Temra. In patients who died, overall survival fell as post-nadir TCR diversity dropped more.

The protocol was immunoSEQ multiplex PCR, while the TCRdb copy is restricted to in-frame clones and leaves out a portion. The sample lists approximately 170,000 clones, roughly nine tenths occurring once. The CDR3 contains 15 residues. CDR1 is SGHNT and CDR2 is YYREEE in the germline V gene (reference sequence). The ends were cut back, 2 bases at V and 1 base at J, with 12 bases in the middle. The sample here was peripheral blood, taken from a patient treated with photon-based radiotherapy. The V call is TRBV5-4, the J call TRBJ1-1; perhaps TRBD1 as D (5 bases). This TCR came from a man aged 50 or older with gastric cancer. The CDR3 coding sequence is TGTGCCAGCAGCTTCGCGACGGGGGGGAACACTGAAGCTTTCTTT. Translating it yields CASSFATGGNTEAFF.